The clone carrying this TCR beta chain was seen only once. Germline V gene sequence: CDR1 SNHLY, CDR2 FYNNEI. The CDR3 totals 15 residues. The trim removed 8 bases at V and 5 bases at J, leaving 8 bases unmatched. TCRdb's table, derived via immunoSEQ multiplex PCR, lists solely in-frame clones and lacks some. The repertoire holds 45,000 to 55,000 clones, with over 90% as singletons. The sample originates from a study of control samples from healthy donors and cancer patients. V usage is TRBV2 and J usage is TRBJ2-3; 12 nucleotides agree with TRBD2. Material for sequencing was PBMCs. This receptor was taken from a woman in her forties or fifties with head and neck cancer. For the CDR3, the DNA is TGTGCCAGCGGCCGACTAGCGGGAGCGATAGATACGCAGTATTTT. It translates to CASGRLAGAIDTQYF.